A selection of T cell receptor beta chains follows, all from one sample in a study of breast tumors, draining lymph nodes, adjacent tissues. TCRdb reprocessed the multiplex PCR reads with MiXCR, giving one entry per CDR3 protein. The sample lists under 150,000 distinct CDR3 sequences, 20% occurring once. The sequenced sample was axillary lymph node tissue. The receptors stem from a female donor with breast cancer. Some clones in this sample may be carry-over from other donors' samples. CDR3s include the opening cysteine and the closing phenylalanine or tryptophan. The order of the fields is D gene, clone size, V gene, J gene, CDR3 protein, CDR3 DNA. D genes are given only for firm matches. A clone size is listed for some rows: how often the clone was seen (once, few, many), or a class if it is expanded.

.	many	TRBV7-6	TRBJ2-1	CASSAKLARGSYNEQFF	TGTGCCAGCAGCGCGAAACTAGCCCGAGGCTCCTACAATGAGCAGTTCTTC
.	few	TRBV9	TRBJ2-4	CASSVSTGLAKNIQYF	TGTGCCAGCAGCGTATCGACAGGTCTAGCCAAAAACATTCAGTACTTC
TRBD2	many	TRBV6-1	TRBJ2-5	CASSEAGLAAVGQYF	TGTGCCAGCAGTGAAGCGGGACTAGCGGCGGTCGGCCAGTACTTC
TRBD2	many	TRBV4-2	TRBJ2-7	CASSQEMTSGSYEQYF	TGTGCCAGCAGCCAAGAAATGACTAGCGGGAGTTACGAGCAGTACTTC
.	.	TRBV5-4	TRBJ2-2	CASSLATNRKELFF	TGTGCCAGCAGCTTGGCCACGAATAGGAAGGAGCTGTTTTTT
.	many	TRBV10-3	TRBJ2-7	CAISESQGNGEQYF	TGTGCCATCAGTGAGTCACAGGGTAATGGCGAGCAGTACTTC
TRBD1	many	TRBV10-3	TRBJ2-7	CAISRDSSYEQYF	TGTGCCATCAGCCGGGACAGTTCCTACGAGCAGTACTTC
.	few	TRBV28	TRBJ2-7	CASSQLRRAGEQYF	TGTGCCAGCAGTCAACTACGGAGGGCCGGGGAGCAGTACTTC
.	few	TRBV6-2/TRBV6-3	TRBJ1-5	CASSYGGVSNQPQHF	TGTGCCAGCAGTTACGGTGGGGTGAGCAATCAGCCCCAGCATTTT
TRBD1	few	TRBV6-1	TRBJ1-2	CASSDEQGFRGYIF	TGTGCCAGCAGTGACGAACAGGGGTTTCGCGGCTACATCTTC
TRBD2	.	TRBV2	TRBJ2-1	CASSLGTSGYIEQFF	TGTGCCAGCAGCCTAGGGACTAGCGGTTACATTGAGCAGTTCTTC
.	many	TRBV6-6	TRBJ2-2	CASSVGAGELFF	TGTGCCAGCAGCGTAGGGGCTGGGGAGCTGTTTTTT
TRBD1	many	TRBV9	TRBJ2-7	CASSVGQGGYEQYF	TGTGCCAGCAGCGTCGGACAGGGGGGATACGAGCAGTACTTC
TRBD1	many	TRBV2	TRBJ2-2	CASNPDRVTAGELFF	TGTGCCAGCAACCCGGACAGGGTTACGGCCGGGGAGCTGTTTTTT
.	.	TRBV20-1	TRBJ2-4	CSARTVAKNIQYF	TGCAGTGCTAGAACGGTAGCCAAAAACATTCAGTACTTC
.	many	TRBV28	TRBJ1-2	CASKRDSGVIYGYTF	TGTGCCAGCAAAAGGGATTCAGGAGTCATCTATGGCTACACCTTC
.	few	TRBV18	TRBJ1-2	CASSPGLEGANYGYTF	TGTGCCAGCTCACCGGGCCTGGAGGGGGCTAACTATGGCTACACCTTC
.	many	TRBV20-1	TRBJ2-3	CSARTRGRSTDTQYF	TGCAGTGCTAGGACTCGGGGAAGGAGCACAGATACGCAGTATTTT
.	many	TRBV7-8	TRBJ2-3	CASSLTGGRGDTQYF	TGTGCCAGCAGCTTAACGGGGGGCCGTGGAGATACGCAGTATTTT
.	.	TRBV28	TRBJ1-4	CASSAPGAPNEKLFF	TGTGCCAGCAGTGCTCCGGGGGCTCCTAATGAAAAACTGTTTTTT
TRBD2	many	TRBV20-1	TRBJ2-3	CSAKVAGGRWGADTQYF	TGCAGTGCAAAAGTAGCGGGGGGGCGATGGGGCGCAGATACGCAGTATTTT
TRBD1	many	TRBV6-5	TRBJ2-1	CASSYLGTGANEQFF	TGTGCCAGCAGTTATTTGGGGACAGGAGCCAATGAGCAGTTCTTC
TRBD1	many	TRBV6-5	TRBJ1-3	CASSYRAGTGLGNTIYF	TGTGCCAGCAGTTACCGGGCCGGGACAGGGCTCGGAAACACCATATATTTT
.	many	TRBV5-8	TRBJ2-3	CASSQLLTAGTTDTQYF	TGTGCCAGCAGCCAACTCTTGACCGCGGGGACCACAGATACGCAGTATTTT
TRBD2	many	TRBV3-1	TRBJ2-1	CASSQLAGEDEQFF	TGTGCCAGCAGCCAACTAGCGGGGGAGGATGAGCAGTTCTTC
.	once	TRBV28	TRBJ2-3	CASRRGGSTDTQYF	TGTGCCAGCAGACGCGGCGGTAGCACAGATACGCAGTATTTT
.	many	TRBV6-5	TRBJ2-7	CASSRDRYEQYF	TGTGCCAGCAGTCGTGACCGTTACGAGCAGTACTTC
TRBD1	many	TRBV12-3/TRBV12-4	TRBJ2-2	CASSFRTGGPGELFF	TGTGCCAGCAGTTTTAGAACAGGGGGCCCCGGGGAGCTGTTTTTT
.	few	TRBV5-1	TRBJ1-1	CASSFVGGTEAFF	TGCGCCAGCAGCTTTGTGGGGGGCACTGAAGCTTTCTTT
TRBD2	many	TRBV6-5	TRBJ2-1	CASSYSVAGGGFEQFF	TGTGCCAGCAGTTATTCGGTAGCGGGAGGGGGATTTGAGCAGTTCTTC
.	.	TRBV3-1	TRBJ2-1	CASSHPRGGRSYNEQFF	TGTGCCAGCAGCCACCCCCGGGGCGGGCGCTCCTACAATGAGCAGTTCTTC
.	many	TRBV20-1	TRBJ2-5	CSARVPGRAKETQYF	TGCAGTGCTAGAGTCCCGGGCAGGGCTAAAGAGACCCAGTACTTC
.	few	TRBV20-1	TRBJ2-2	CSVASGELFF	TGCAGTGTAGCATCCGGGGAGCTGTTTTTT
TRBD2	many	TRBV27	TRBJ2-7	CASRRREDREQYF	TGTGCCAGTCGTAGGCGGGAGGATCGCGAGCAGTACTTC
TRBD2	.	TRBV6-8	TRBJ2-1	CARNRTGHRSGGAIGEQFF	TGTGCCAGAAACCGAACGGGACACCGTAGCGGGGGGGCAATCGGTGAGCAGTTCTTC
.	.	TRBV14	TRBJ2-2	CASSQATRAMRRAGELFF	TGTGCCAGCAGCCAGGCAACTAGGGCCATGCGGAGGGCCGGGGAGCTGTTTTTT
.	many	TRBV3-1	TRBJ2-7	CASSQMSYEQYF	TGTGCCAGCAGCCAGATGTCCTACGAGCAGTACTTC
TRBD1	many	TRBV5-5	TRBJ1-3	CASSPTGGGNTIYF	TGTGCCAGCAGCCCCACAGGGGGAGGAAACACCATATATTTT
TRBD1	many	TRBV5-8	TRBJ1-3	CASSAPGGSGNTIYF	TGTGCCAGCAGCGCACCAGGGGGCTCTGGAAACACCATATATTTT
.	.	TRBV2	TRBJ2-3	CASSPIAGGGDTQYF	TGTGCCAGCAGTCCCATTGCTGGGGGGGGCGATACGCAGTATTTT
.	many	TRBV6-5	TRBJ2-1	CASSARIGNEQFF	TGTGCCAGCAGTGCCAGAATAGGCAATGAGCAGTTCTTC
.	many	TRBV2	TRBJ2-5	CASSDRGRDFETQYF	TGTGCCAGCAGTGATCGAGGCAGGGATTTCGAGACCCAGTACTTC
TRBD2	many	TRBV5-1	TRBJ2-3	CASSLPRLAGTDTQYF	TGCGCCAGCAGCTTGCCCAGACTAGCGGGCACAGATACGCAGTATTTT
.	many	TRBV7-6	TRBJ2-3	CASSFRGGTGGTDTQYF	TGTGCCAGCAGCTTCCGGGGAGGAACAGGGGGCACAGATACGCAGTATTTT
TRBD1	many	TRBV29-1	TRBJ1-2	CSVEPYGQGGYGYTF	TGCAGCGTTGAGCCCTACGGACAGGGTGGCTATGGCTACACCTTC
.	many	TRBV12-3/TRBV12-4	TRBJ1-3	CASSLSLKGNTIYF	TGTGCCAGCAGTTTAAGCCTGAAGGGAAACACCATATATTTT
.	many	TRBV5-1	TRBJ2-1	CASSFDSEQFF	TGCGCCAGCAGCTTTGACAGCGAGCAGTTCTTC
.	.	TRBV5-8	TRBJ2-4	CASSLVGAAKNIQYF	TGTGCCAGCAGCTTGGTCGGGGCGGCCAAAAACATTCAGTACTTC
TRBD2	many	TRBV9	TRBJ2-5	CASKSGGSETQYF	TGTGCCAGCAAGTCCGGGGGGTCAGAGACCCAGTACTTC
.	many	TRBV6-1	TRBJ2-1	CASSATGIEQFF	TGTGCCAGCAGTGCTACAGGGATTGAGCAGTTCTTC
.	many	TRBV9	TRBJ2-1	CASSPPGGPYNEQFF	TGTGCCAGCAGCCCCCCCGGGGGCCCTTACAATGAGCAGTTCTTC
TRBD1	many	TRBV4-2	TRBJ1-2	CASSQEMTGENRYTF	TGTGCCAGCAGCCAAGAGATGACAGGGGAAAATCGCTACACCTTC
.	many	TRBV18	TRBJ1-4	CASSTPFEEKLFF	TGTGCCAGCTCAACCCCCTTTGAGGAAAAACTGTTTTTT
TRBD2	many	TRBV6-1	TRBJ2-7	CASGRTSGAYEQYF	TGTGCCAGCGGTAGGACTAGCGGGGCCTACGAGCAGTACTTC
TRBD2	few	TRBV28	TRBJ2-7	CAILAGGPSYEQYF	TGTGCCATCTTAGCGGGAGGGCCGTCCTACGAGCAGTACTTC
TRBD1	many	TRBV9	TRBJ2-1	CASSGDRDEQFF	TGTGCCAGCAGCGGGGACAGGGATGAGCAGTTCTTC
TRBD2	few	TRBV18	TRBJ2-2	CASSHGLAGGTGELFF	TGTGCTAGCTCACACGGACTAGCGGGAGGAACCGGGGAGCTGTTTTTT
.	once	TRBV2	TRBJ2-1	CASSETAGNCNEQFF	TGTGCCAGCAGTGAAACAGCGGGCAACTGCAATGAGCAGTTCTTC
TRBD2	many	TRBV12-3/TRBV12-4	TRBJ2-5	CASSDRGVQTQYF	TGTGCCAGCAGTGACCGGGGGGTGCAGACCCAGTACTTC